This entry lists 24 T cell receptor beta chains sequenced from one sample in a study of blood T cell repertoires in COVID-19 (dated by TCRdb to 2018 to 2021). Library construction relied on the immunoSEQ multiplex PCR assay. TCRdb obtained this table from immuneACCESS and retained in-frame rearrangements with V and J assigned. These tables miss some clones; where compared with another copy, unresolved V genes account for less than half of the shortfall, and the remainder is unexplained. The sample records some 210,000 clones, 70% to 90% of which are singletons. The ten largest clonotypes hold 5% to 7.5% of the sample. Sequenced: peripheral blood. The source of these receptors is a woman in her forties who had recovered from COVID-19.

This clone was counted once. V gene TRBV7-9 combines with J gene TRBJ2-1, with TRBD2 matching 10 bases. Germline CDR1 is SEHNR and CDR2 is FQNEAQ (reference sequence). This CDR3 region has 15 residues. Trimming at V came to 5 bases and at J to 4 bases, leaving 5 bases not matched to a gene. The chain's CDR3 is CASSQRTSGYNEQFF. The CDR3 nucleotides are TGTGCCAGCAGCCAAAGGACTAGCGGATACAATGAGCAGTTCTTC.

This sequence joins TRBV10-1 and TRBJ2-1; 13 bases map to TRBD2. V was pared by 3 bases and J by 0 bases, with 5 bases of the junction left unmatched. The germline V gene encodes CDR1 WNHNN and CDR2 SYGVQD (reference sequence). The CDR3 contains 18 residues. The CDR3 reads CASSEPRTSGGSYNEQFF. In DNA form, the CDR3 reads TGCGCCAGCAGTGAACCTAGGACTAGCGGGGGCTCCTACAATGAGCAGTTCTTC.

A single count supports this clone. The chain uses TRBV15 and TRBJ2-1; 11 bases are a match to TRBD2. From germline, CDR1 is LNHNV and CDR2 YYDKDF (reference sequence). V was pared by 3 bases and J by 0 bases, with 10 bases of the junction left unmatched. The CDR3 sequence is 19 residues long. The CDR3 spells CATSSFGTSGGGSYNEQFF. CDR3 in DNA: TGTGCCACCAGCAGTTTCGGGACTAGCGGTGGGGGCTCCTACAATGAGCAGTTCTTC.

The chain links TRBV7-2 to TRBJ1-6; D gene ambiguous. Trimming stripped 5 bases from V and 2 bases from J, with 7 bases between. CDR1 and CDR2 from the germline V gene are SGHTA and FQGNSA. This CDR3 region has 14 residues. As DNA, the CDR3 is TGTGCCAGCAGCCTGGGCCCCTATAATTCACCCCTCCACTTT. This translates into CASSLGPYNSPLHF.

This chain joins TRBV7-6 and TRBJ2-7, with 11 positions matching TRBD1. The V segment lost 4 bases and the J segment 6 bases; nucleotides outside the gene matches: 14. The CDR3 length is 17 residues. Germline V lookup: CDR1 SGHVS, CDR2 FNYEAQ. CDR3 nucleotide sequence: TGTGCCAGCAGCTCCCTTGGACAGGGGGCTAATCCCTCCGAGCAGTACTTC. Translated: CASSSLGQGANPSEQYF. Full variable domain (outside the CDR3, taken from reference TRBV7-6 and TRBJ2-7): GAGVSQSPRYKVTKRGQDVALRCDPISGHVSLYWYRQALGQGPEFLTYFNYEAQQDKSGLPNDRFSAERPEGSISTLTIQRTEQRDSAMYRCASSSLGQGANPSEQYFGPGTRLTVT.

A single count supports this clone. This chain uses TRBV7-2 with TRBJ2-3; a possible D gene is TRBD2 (5 bases). Looked up from germline, CDR1 is SGHTA and CDR2 is FQGNSA. The CDR3 loop spans 17 amino acids. V was shortened by 0 bases and J by 3 bases, with 16 bases between the two germline ends. The CDR3, as DNA: TGTGCCAGCAGCTTAGCGAGTAGGGAGAGCCCGACAGATACGCAGTATTTT. It yields the protein CASSLASRESPTDTQYF.

V usage is TRBV4-3 and J usage is TRBJ1-2; 9 bases are a match to TRBD1. The germline gives CDR1 LGHNA, CDR2 YSLEER. The CDR3 totals 15 residues. With 0 bases clipped from V and 8 bases from J, the junction kept 7 bases outside the gene matches. The CDR3 here is CASSQDQGQGRGYTF. The DNA for the CDR3 is TGCGCCAGCAGCCAAGATCAGGGACAGGGTCGGGGCTACACCTTC.

Here the CDR3 DNA reads TGTGCCAGCAGCCATGGAGGCGGGAGGATGGGCACAGATACGCAGTATTTT. Translated, it gives CASSHGGGRMGTDTQYF. This chain links TRBV11-3 with TRBJ2-3, with 8 bases matching TRBD2. The CDR3 extends over 17 amino acids. Trimming took 5 bases from V and 1 from J; bases not matched to a gene: 11. Germline V gives CDR1 SGHNT, CDR2 YENEEA.

V usage is TRBV18 and J usage is TRBJ2-7; 8 bases fit TRBD2. J was trimmed by 2 bases and V by 2 bases; bases with no gene match: 8. Germline V CDR1 and CDR2: KGHSH, LQKENI. This CDR3 contains 16 residues. The CDR3 is CASSPDVSGGTYEQYF. The CDR3 region has the DNA TGTGCCAGCTCACCAGATGTGAGCGGGGGAACCTACGAGCAGTACTTC.

This rearrangement joins TRBV2 to TRBJ2-4; D uncertain. Germline loops: CDR1 SNHLY, CDR2 FYNNEI. This CDR3 contains 14 residues. V lost 3 bases and J lost 7, with 13 bases in between. Here the CDR3 DNA reads TGTGCCAGCAGTGAGAATCGTAGCCCTAACATTCAGTACTTC. It codes for CASSENRSPNIQYF.

The chain uses TRBV5-1 and TRBJ1-2; 7 bases match TRBD1. This CDR3 region has 14 residues. V dropped 4 bases and J dropped 0; count of bases not matched to a gene: 3. The germline CDR1 and CDR2 sequences are SGHRS and YFSETQ. The CDR3 region is CASSVGQSNYGYTF. CDR3 sequence (DNA): TGCGCCAGCAGCGTGGGACAGTCTAACTATGGCTACACCTTC.

The chain recombines TRBV10-3 with TRBJ1-3; no firm D call. The ends were cut back, 10 bases at V and 0 bases at J, with 13 bases in the middle. The CDR3 is 14 amino acids. Germline V CDR1 and CDR2: ENHRY, SYGVKD. The CDR3 here is CATGGLISGNTIYF. The CDR3 region has the DNA TGTGCCACCGGAGGGCTTATCTCTGGAAACACCATATATTTT.

The chain carries TRBV6-4 and TRBJ2-2, with 9 positions matching TRBD2. This CDR3 region has 15 residues. CDR1 and CDR2 (germline): MRHNA, SNTAGT. The V segment lost 5 bases and the J segment 7 bases; nucleotides outside the gene matches: 8. The CDR3: CASSRLAEGGGELFF. The CDR3 DNA reads TGTGCCAGCAGTCGACTAGCGGAGGGTGGCGGGGAGCTGTTTTTT.

J is TRBJ2-7 and V is TRBV9; 8 bases line up with TRBD2. The germline gives CDR1 SGDLS, CDR2 YYNGEE. The CDR3 length is 14 residues. Unmatched junction bases numbered 10, after V lost 3 bases and J lost 8 bases. CDR3 region: CASSAYQLAGQQYF. In DNA form, the CDR3 reads TGTGCCAGCAGCGCATATCAATTAGCGGGACAGCAGTACTTC.

The J gene is TRBJ2-5, the V gene TRBV3-1 (or the pseudogene TRBV3-2); possibly TRBD1 for D (6 bases). The length of the CDR3 is 16 residues. Trimming cost V 3 bases and J 0 bases, with 14 bases left between them. Germline assignment: CDR1 LGHDT and CDR2 YNNKEL (reference sequence). This chain's CDR3 is CASSQAPTGNQETQYF. In nucleotides, the CDR3 is TGTGCCAGCAGCCAGGCCCCAACAGGGAACCAAGAGACCCAGTACTTC.

V gene TRBV7-3 combines with J gene TRBJ1-2; 7 bases align to TRBD1. After removal of 2 bases from V and 7 bases from J, the junction contained 4 bases not matched to a gene. The CDR3 contains 13 residues. Germline-derived CDR1 and CDR2 are SGHTA and FQGTGA. The CDR3 protein is CASSLPGTAGYTF. For the CDR3, the DNA is TGTGCCAGCAGCTTACCCGGGACAGCTGGCTACACCTTC.

This chain links TRBV4-2 with TRBJ2-7; 10 nucleotides line up with TRBD2. V lost 0 bases to trimming and J lost 9 bases; unmatched junction nucleotides: 11. The CDR3 contains 16 residues. In germline, CDR1 is LGHNA, CDR2 YNFKEQ. This chain's CDR3 is CASSQEHRTSGEGQYF. The CDR3 DNA is TGTGCCAGCAGCCAAGAGCATCGGACTAGCGGTGAGGGGCAGTACTTC.

In this sample, this clone turned up a few times. V and J are TRBV6-5 and TRBJ2-2; weak D call: TRBD2 (5 bases). This CDR3 region has 15 residues. V lost 4 bases and J lost 0, with 9 bases in between. CDR1 and CDR2 from the germline V gene are MNHEY and SVGAGI. CDR3 nucleotide sequence: TGTGCCAGCAGTTCCAGCGGACCGAACACCGGGGAGCTGTTTTTT. It encodes CASSSSGPNTGELFF.

V usage is TRBV18 and J usage is TRBJ1-2; TRBD1 aligns across 7 bases. V was clipped by 6 bases and J by 3 bases; unmatched bases: 10. Germline V gene data show CDR1 as KGHSH and CDR2 as LQKENI. The CDR3 consists of 15 residues. The CDR3 bases are TGTGCCAGCTCCCACACCGACAGGGCGGACTATGGCTACACCTTC. Translated: CASSHTDRADYGYTF.

This chain connects TRBV9 to TRBJ2-1; TRBD1 might be the D (6 bases). Germline CDR1 is SGDLS and CDR2 is YYNGEE. The CDR3 is 14 amino acids. The V and J ends lost 1 base and 7 bases respectively, with 12 bases between them. CDR3 in DNA: TGTGCCAGCAGCGTAAGGACAGTACCTAATGAGCAGTTCTTC. It codes for CASSVRTVPNEQFF.

V usage is TRBV6-5 and J usage is TRBJ2-1; 11 nucleotides align to TRBD2. In germline, CDR1 is MNHEY, CDR2 SVGAGI. With V trimmed by 5 bases and J by 4 bases, 4 bases remained unmatched. The CDR3 runs to 15 residues. The CDR3 DNA is TGTGCCAGCAGTACCGTAGCGGGAGGGTACAATGAGCAGTTCTTC. Its protein is CASSTVAGGYNEQFF.

This sequence joins TRBV3-1 (or the pseudogene TRBV3-2) and TRBJ1-2, with 8 bases matching TRBD1. The CDR3 totals 14 residues. The germline CDR1 and CDR2 sequences are LGHDT and YNNKEL (reference sequence). The J segment lost 8 bases and the V segment lost 6 bases, leaving 11 bases of the junction unmatched. The CDR3 bases are TGTGCCAGCAGACTTGGACAGGGCGCAAGGGGCTACACCTTC. Translating it yields CASRLGQGARGYTF.

This clone has only a few counts. In DNA form, the CDR3 reads TGTGCCAGCAGTTTGTACTCGGGACAGGGAAAAGAAAAACTGTTTTTT. This codes for CASSLYSGQGKEKLFF. This sequence joins TRBV6-5 and TRBJ1-4; 9 nucleotides agree with TRBD1. The CDR3 loop spans 16 amino acids. Germline trimming cut 4 bases from V and 8 bases from J; bases unmatched to any gene: 11. CDR1 is MNHEY, CDR2 SVGAGI, per germline.

The chain carries TRBV11-1 and TRBJ2-5; a possible D gene is TRBD2 (6 bases). Trimming cost V 5 bases and J 4 bases, with 11 bases left between them. Per the germline V gene, CDR1 is SGHAT and CDR2 is FQDESV (reference sequence). The CDR3 has 13 amino acids. The CDR3 coding sequence is TGTGCCAGCAGCACGGGACTGGCAGAGACCCAGTACTTC. As protein: CASSTGLAETQYF. Using reference TRBV11-1 and TRBJ2-5 for the parts outside the CDR3, the full variable domain is EAEVAQSPRYKITEKSQAVAFWCDPISGHATLYWYRQILGQGPELLVQFQDESVVDDSQLPKDRFSAERLKGVDSTLKIQPAELGDSAMYLCASSTGLAETQYFGPGTRLLVL.